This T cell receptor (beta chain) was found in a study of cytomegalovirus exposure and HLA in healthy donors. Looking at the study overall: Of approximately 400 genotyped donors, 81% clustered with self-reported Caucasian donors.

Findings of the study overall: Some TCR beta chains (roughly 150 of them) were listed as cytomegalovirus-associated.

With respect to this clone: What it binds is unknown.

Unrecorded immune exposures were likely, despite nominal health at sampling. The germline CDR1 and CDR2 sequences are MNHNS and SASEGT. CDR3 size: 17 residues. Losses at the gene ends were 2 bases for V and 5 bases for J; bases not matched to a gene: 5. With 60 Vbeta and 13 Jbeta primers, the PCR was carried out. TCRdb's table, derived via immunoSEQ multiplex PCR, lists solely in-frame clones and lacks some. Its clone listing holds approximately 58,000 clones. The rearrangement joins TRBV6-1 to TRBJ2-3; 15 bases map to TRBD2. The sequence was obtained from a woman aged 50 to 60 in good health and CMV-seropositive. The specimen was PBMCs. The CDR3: CASSEWTSGGAVDTQYF. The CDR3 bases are TGTGCCAGCAGTGAATGGACTAGCGGGGGGGCAGTAGATACGCAGTATTTT.